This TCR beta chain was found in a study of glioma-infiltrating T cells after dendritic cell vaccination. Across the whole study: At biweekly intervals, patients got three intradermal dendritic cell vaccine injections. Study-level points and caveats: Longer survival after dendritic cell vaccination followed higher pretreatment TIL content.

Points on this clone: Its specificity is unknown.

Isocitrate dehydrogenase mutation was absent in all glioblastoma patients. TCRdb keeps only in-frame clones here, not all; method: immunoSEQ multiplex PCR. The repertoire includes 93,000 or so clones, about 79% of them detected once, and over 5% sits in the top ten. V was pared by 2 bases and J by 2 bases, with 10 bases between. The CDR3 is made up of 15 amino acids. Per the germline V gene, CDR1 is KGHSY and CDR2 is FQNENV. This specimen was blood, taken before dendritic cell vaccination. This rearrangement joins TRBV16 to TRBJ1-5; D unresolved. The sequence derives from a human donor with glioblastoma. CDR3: CASSQGLEGNQPQHF. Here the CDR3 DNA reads TGTGCCAGCAGCCAAGGGTTAGAGGGCAATCAGCCCCAGCATTTT.